This is a list of T cell receptor beta chains from one sample in a study of early T cells in non-severe SARS-CoV-2 infection. MiXCR, run by TCRdb on the 5' RACE reads, gives a single entry per CDR3 protein. This sample has several thousand distinct CDR3 sequences, with under 5.5% found just once. Sequenced sample: whole blood. The receptors were sampled from an adult who was a healthcare worker with PCR-confirmed SARS-CoV-2 infection or an uninfected control (not recorded which). Each CDR3 is given with its conserved first and last residue. Fields, in order: J gene, V gene, D gene, clone size, CDR3 protein, CDR3 DNA. The D gene is left open where the match is weak. Some rows mark clone size as missing; the rest say once, few, many or name a class of expanded clone.

J gene: TRBJ2-5; V gene: TRBV12-3/TRBV12-4; D gene: -; clone size: many; CDR3 protein: CASSGDTRETQYF; CDR3 DNA: TGTGCCAGCAGTGGCGACACGCGGGAGACCCAGTACTTC
J gene: TRBJ2-7; V gene: TRBV19; D gene: TRBD2; clone size: many; CDR3 protein: CASSMETSGSYEQYF; CDR3 DNA: TGTGCCAGTAGTATGGAGACTAGCGGATCCTACGAGCAGTACTTC
J gene: TRBJ2-1; V gene: TRBV28; D gene: TRBD2; clone size: medium-sized; CDR3 protein: CASSSYSGRVYNEQFF; CDR3 DNA: TGTGCCAGCAGTTCCTATAGCGGGAGGGTTTACAATGAGCAGTTCTTC
J gene: TRBJ2-1; V gene: TRBV19; D gene: -; clone size: medium-sized; CDR3 protein: CASTPAGYNEQFF; CDR3 DNA: TGTGCCAGTACCCCGGCGGGGTACAATGAGCAGTTCTTC
J gene: TRBJ2-1; V gene: TRBV6-6; D gene: TRBD2; clone size: many; CDR3 protein: CASSYSGLAGIYNEQFF; CDR3 DNA: TGTGCCAGCAGTTACTCGGGACTAGCGGGAATCTACAATGAGCAGTTCTTC
J gene: TRBJ1-2; V gene: TRBV20-1; D gene: -; clone size: medium-sized; CDR3 protein: CSARVQLGGYTF; CDR3 DNA: TGCAGTGCTAGAGTTCAGCTGGGGGGCTACACCTTC
J gene: TRBJ2-1; V gene: TRBV20-1; D gene: -; clone size: medium-sized; CDR3 protein: CSARVLVPRQFF; CDR3 DNA: TGCAGTGCTAGAGTGCTCGTCCCAAGGCAGTTCTTC
J gene: TRBJ2-5; V gene: TRBV7-9; D gene: TRBD2; clone size: many; CDR3 protein: CASSTPRLASQETQYF; CDR3 DNA: TGTGCCAGCAGTACCCCTCGACTAGCTAGTCAAGAGACCCAGTACTTC
J gene: TRBJ1-5; V gene: TRBV20-1; D gene: TRBD1; clone size: many; CDR3 protein: CSADRATYSNQPQHF; CDR3 DNA: TGCAGCGCAGACAGGGCCACTTATAGCAATCAGCCCCAGCATTTT
J gene: TRBJ1-1; V gene: TRBV6-1; D gene: -; clone size: many; CDR3 protein: CASSDRRDTEAFF; CDR3 DNA: TGTGCCAGCAGTGACCGACGGGACACTGAAGCTTTCTTT
J gene: TRBJ1-6; V gene: TRBV19; D gene: -; clone size: many; CDR3 protein: CASSRQRSTSPLHF; CDR3 DNA: TGTGCCAGTAGCAGACAGAGATCGACTTCACCCCTCCACTTT
J gene: TRBJ2-1; V gene: TRBV6-5; D gene: -; clone size: medium-sized; CDR3 protein: CASISAPGNEQFF; CDR3 DNA: TGTGCCAGCATCTCTGCCCCTGGGAATGAGCAGTTCTTC
J gene: TRBJ2-5; V gene: TRBV12-3/TRBV12-4; D gene: TRBD2; clone size: medium-sized; CDR3 protein: CASSFSGTASQETQYF; CDR3 DNA: TGTGCCAGCAGTTTTAGCGGGACGGCGAGCCAAGAGACCCAGTACTTC
J gene: TRBJ2-7; V gene: TRBV15; D gene: TRBD2; clone size: many; CDR3 protein: CATSHDTSGAPSSYEQYF; CDR3 DNA: TGTGCCACCAGCCACGATACTAGCGGGGCCCCTTCCTCCTACGAGCAGTACTTC
J gene: TRBJ1-1; V gene: TRBV15; D gene: -; clone size: few; CDR3 protein: CATSSGTENTEAFF; CDR3 DNA: TGTGCCACCAGCTCAGGTACAGAGAACACTGAAGCTTTCTTT
J gene: TRBJ2-1; V gene: TRBV7-2; D gene: -; clone size: -; CDR3 protein: CASSLSGAVGLSSYNEQFF; CDR3 DNA: TGTGCCAGCAGCTTAAGTGGCGCGGTCGGACTGAGCTCCTACAATGAGCAGTTCTTC
J gene: TRBJ1-5; V gene: TRBV6-2/TRBV6-3; D gene: TRBD1; clone size: many; CDR3 protein: CASTLTGSNQPQHF; CDR3 DNA: TGTGCCAGCACTCTGACAGGGAGCAATCAGCCCCAGCATTTT
J gene: TRBJ2-7; V gene: TRBV20-1; D gene: -; clone size: medium-sized; CDR3 protein: CSAIDSHEQYF; CDR3 DNA: TGCAGTGCTATCGACTCCCACGAGCAGTACTTC
J gene: TRBJ2-3; V gene: TRBV2; D gene: -; clone size: many; CDR3 protein: CASNVPRDEGTDTQYF; CDR3 DNA: TGTGCCAGCAATGTACCCCGGGACGAGGGCACAGATACGCAGTATTTT
J gene: TRBJ1-2; V gene: TRBV6-5; D gene: -; clone size: many; CDR3 protein: CASSNLLKFNRNYGYTF; CDR3 DNA: TGTGCCAGCAGTAACCTTCTTAAATTCAACAGGAACTATGGCTACACCTTC
J gene: TRBJ2-1; V gene: TRBV20-1; D gene: TRBD2; clone size: many; CDR3 protein: CSAIPSGRGHEQFF; CDR3 DNA: TGCAGTGCAATCCCTAGCGGGAGGGGTCATGAGCAGTTCTTC
J gene: TRBJ2-3; V gene: TRBV7-6; D gene: TRBD2; clone size: medium-sized; CDR3 protein: CASSSGLAGPDTQYF; CDR3 DNA: TGTGCCAGCAGCTCGGGACTAGCGGGACCAGATACGCAGTATTTT
J gene: TRBJ2-3; V gene: TRBV29-1; D gene: TRBD1; clone size: many; CDR3 protein: CSVPGQGTDTQYF; CDR3 DNA: TGCAGCGTGCCGGGACAGGGCACAGATACGCAGTATTTT
J gene: TRBJ2-4; V gene: TRBV6-5; D gene: -; clone size: -; CDR3 protein: CASSFQNIQYF; CDR3 DNA: TGTGCCAGCAGTTTCCAGAACATTCAGTACTTC
J gene: TRBJ1-2; V gene: TRBV20-1; D gene: TRBD1; clone size: medium-sized; CDR3 protein: CSARVLTGLGYTF; CDR3 DNA: TGCAGTGCTAGAGTATTGACAGGGCTTGGCTACACCTTC
J gene: TRBJ2-7; V gene: TRBV11-2; D gene: TRBD2; clone size: many; CDR3 protein: CASSQTSGRPYEQYF; CDR3 DNA: TGTGCCAGCAGCCAGACTAGCGGGAGGCCCTACGAGCAGTACTTC
J gene: TRBJ2-5; V gene: TRBV28; D gene: TRBD2; clone size: many; CDR3 protein: CASSPPRTSGYQETQYF; CDR3 DNA: TGTGCCAGCAGTCCCCCTAGGACTAGCGGGTACCAAGAGACCCAGTACTTC
J gene: TRBJ2-1; V gene: TRBV4-2; D gene: -; clone size: many; CDR3 protein: CASSLLRGEQFF; CDR3 DNA: TGTGCCAGCAGCCTTCTGCGGGGTGAGCAGTTCTTC
J gene: TRBJ2-2; V gene: TRBV18; D gene: -; clone size: medium-sized; CDR3 protein: CASSPPQGWTGELFF; CDR3 DNA: TGTGCCAGCTCACCACCTCAGGGTTGGACCGGGGAGCTGTTTTTT
J gene: TRBJ1-5; V gene: TRBV12-3/TRBV12-4; D gene: -; clone size: many; CDR3 protein: CASSNRVSNQPQHF; CDR3 DNA: TGTGCCAGCAGTAACAGGGTTAGCAATCAGCCCCAGCATTTT
J gene: TRBJ2-1; V gene: TRBV6-2/TRBV6-3; D gene: TRBD2; clone size: many; CDR3 protein: CASSSGTSGSGEQFF; CDR3 DNA: TGTGCCAGCAGCTCCGGGACTAGCGGGAGTGGGGAGCAGTTCTTC
J gene: TRBJ2-2; V gene: TRBV6-5; D gene: TRBD2; clone size: many; CDR3 protein: CASSFSTSNAGELFF; CDR3 DNA: TGTGCCAGCAGTTTCTCGACTAGCAACGCCGGGGAGCTGTTTTTT
J gene: TRBJ2-1; V gene: TRBV5-1; D gene: -; clone size: many; CDR3 protein: CASSLFRTSSGNEQFF; CDR3 DNA: TGCGCCAGCAGCTTGTTTAGGACGTCCTCCGGGAATGAGCAGTTCTTC
J gene: TRBJ2-3; V gene: TRBV5-1; D gene: TRBD2; clone size: many; CDR3 protein: CASSRRAGGVDADTQYF; CDR3 DNA: TGCGCCAGCAGCCGACGAGCGGGAGGCGTCGACGCAGATACGCAGTATTTT
J gene: TRBJ1-5; V gene: TRBV7-2; D gene: -; clone size: medium-sized; CDR3 protein: CASSLGGGKPQHF; CDR3 DNA: TGTGCCAGCAGCTTAGGGGGGGGAAAGCCCCAGCATTTT
J gene: TRBJ2-5; V gene: TRBV2; D gene: -; clone size: many; CDR3 protein: CASIRGDAAETQYF; CDR3 DNA: TGTGCCAGCATCCGCGGCGACGCTGCGGAGACCCAGTACTTC
J gene: TRBJ2-4; V gene: TRBV7-2; D gene: TRBD1; clone size: medium-sized; CDR3 protein: CASSPRGTGLGNIQYF; CDR3 DNA: TGTGCCAGCAGCCCCCGAGGGACAGGGTTAGGAAACATTCAGTACTTC
J gene: TRBJ1-5; V gene: TRBV28; D gene: TRBD1; clone size: -; CDR3 protein: CASSHPTGAKQPQHF; CDR3 DNA: TGTGCCAGCAGCCATCCTACAGGGGCCAAACAGCCCCAGCATTTT
J gene: TRBJ1-1; V gene: TRBV7-9; D gene: -; clone size: many; CDR3 protein: CASSLNRGAEAFF; CDR3 DNA: TGTGCCAGCAGCTTAAACCGGGGCGCTGAAGCTTTCTTT